This TCR beta chain was recovered during a study of cytomegalovirus exposure and HLA in healthy donors. Overall study findings and caveats: It was 160 or so TCR beta chains that were listed as cytomegalovirus-associated.

Points on this clone: What it recognizes is unknown.

Trimming stripped 3 bases from V and 4 bases from J, with 12 bases between. The CDR3 sequence is 13 residues long. Germline V gene lookup returns CDR1 SQVTM and CDR2 ANQGSEA. Only in-frame clones appear in the TCRdb table, and some are missing; sequencing was by immunoSEQ multiplex PCR. Among roughly 260,000 clones listed, around nine tenths were seen once. The chain has TRBV29-1 and TRBJ2-5, with D perhaps TRBD2 (6 bases). This clonotype originated in a man aged 18 to 35 in good health and CMV-seronegative. Input material: PBMCs. CDR3 bases: TGCAGCGTTGATTCGGGGGTTTCAGAGACCCAGTACTTC. Translating gives CSVDSGVSETQYF.